This TCR beta chain was identified during a study of CD8+ T cells in alopecia areata. General study results and limits: Normal skin's resident alphabeta T cells are also sequenced in scalp samples. Although TCR sharing was seen in mice, sharing across patients was less clear, possibly for HLA-related reasons.

Concerning this clone: Its antigen is unknown.

RNA was isolated and reverse transcribed to cDNA, the sequencing template. The table came from immunoSEQ multiplex PCR; TCRdb's copy has only in-frame clones and leaves some out. The data show 100,000 to 130,000 clones, almost 60% seen once. V lost 7 bases and J lost 7; bases outside the gene matches: 8. The CDR3 runs to 13 residues. Germline lookup yields CDR1 MNHNS and CDR2 SASEGT. The sample taken for sequencing was CD8+ T cells sorted from blood. The chain is built from TRBV6-1 and TRBJ2-7, with TRBD1 matching 9 bases. This TCR was sampled from a human donor in good health. The CDR3 reads CASTWTGVREQYF. The DNA of the CDR3 is TGTGCCAGCACCTGGACAGGGGTCCGGGAGCAGTACTTC.